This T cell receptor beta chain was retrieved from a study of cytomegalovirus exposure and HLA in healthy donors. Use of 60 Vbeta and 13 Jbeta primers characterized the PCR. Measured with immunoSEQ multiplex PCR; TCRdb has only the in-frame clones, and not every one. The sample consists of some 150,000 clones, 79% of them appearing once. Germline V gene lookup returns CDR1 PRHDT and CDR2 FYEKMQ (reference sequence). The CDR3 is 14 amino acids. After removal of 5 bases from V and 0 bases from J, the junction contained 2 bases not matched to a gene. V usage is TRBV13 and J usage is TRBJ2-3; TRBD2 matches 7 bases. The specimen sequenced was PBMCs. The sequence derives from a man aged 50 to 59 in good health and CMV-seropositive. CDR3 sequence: CASSSSGSTDTQYF. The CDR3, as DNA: TGTGCCAGCAGCAGTAGCGGGAGCACAGATACGCAGTATTTT.